Listed below are T cell receptor beta chains from one sample, sequenced in a study of cytomegalovirus exposure and HLA in healthy donors. Libraries were prepared by immunoSEQ multiplex PCR; TCRdb keeps only in-frame clonotypes and omits some of them. Of about 120,000 clones in the sample, around four fifths were seen once. The specimen was PBMCs. These receptors were taken from a man aged 35-49 years in good health and CMV-seronegative. CDR3s include the opening cysteine and the closing phenylalanine or tryptophan. Each record gives: CDR3 protein, CDR3 DNA, D gene, V gene, clone size, J gene. D genes are given only for firm matches. Not all rows give a size; the values are once, few, many and, for expanded clones, a class.

CDR3aa: CASSQGVGRGEQFF
CDR3nt: TGCGCCAGCAGCCAAGGTGTGGGAAGGGGTGAGCAGTTCTTC
d_gene: .
v_gene: TRBV4-3
abundance: .
j_gene: TRBJ2-1

CDR3aa: CASRATGGSDYGYTF
CDR3nt: TGTGCCAGCAGGGCTACAGGGGGCTCGGACTATGGCTACACCTTC
d_gene: TRBD1
v_gene: TRBV2
abundance: .
j_gene: TRBJ1-2

CDR3aa: CASSLAATGGAPNEKLFF
CDR3nt: TGCGCCAGCAGCTTGGCCGCGACAGGGGGCGCACCCAATGAAAAACTGTTTTTT
d_gene: TRBD1
v_gene: TRBV5-1
abundance: .
j_gene: TRBJ1-4

CDR3aa: CASSVAGARQPQHF
CDR3nt: TGTGCCAGCAGTGTGGCGGGTGCTAGGCAGCCCCAGCATTTT
d_gene: .
v_gene: TRBV2
abundance: .
j_gene: TRBJ1-5

CDR3aa: CASSSSGRKTDEQYF
CDR3nt: TGTGCCAGCAGCTCTAGCGGGAGAAAAACCGACGAGCAGTACTTC
d_gene: TRBD2
v_gene: TRBV7-3
abundance: .
j_gene: TRBJ2-7

CDR3aa: CASSSGQQETQYF
CDR3nt: TGCGCCAGCAGCTCGGGACAGCAAGAGACCCAGTACTTC
d_gene: TRBD1
v_gene: TRBV5-1
abundance: .
j_gene: TRBJ2-5

CDR3aa: CASSVTVAGQSGANVLTF
CDR3nt: TGTGCCAGCAGCGTAACCGTAGCAGGGCAGTCTGGGGCCAACGTCCTGACTTTC
d_gene: .
v_gene: TRBV9
abundance: .
j_gene: TRBJ2-6

CDR3aa: CASSSGTAQETQYF
CDR3nt: TGTGCCAGCAGTTCCGGGACAGCTCAAGAGACCCAGTACTTC
d_gene: TRBD1
v_gene: TRBV5-4
abundance: .
j_gene: TRBJ2-5

CDR3aa: CAALRDTRAFF
CDR3nt: TGTGCCGCCCTCCGGGACACGAGAGCTTTCTTT
d_gene: .
v_gene: TRBV19
abundance: .
j_gene: TRBJ1-1

CDR3aa: CASSQGQGAYGYTF
CDR3nt: TGCGCCAGCAGCCAGGGACAGGGGGCCTATGGCTACACCTTC
d_gene: TRBD1
v_gene: TRBV4-3
abundance: .
j_gene: TRBJ1-2

CDR3aa: CASSPQGEAGNTIYF
CDR3nt: TGCGCCAGCAGCCCGCAGGGTGAGGCTGGAAACACCATATATTTT
d_gene: .
v_gene: TRBV5-1
abundance: .
j_gene: TRBJ1-3

CDR3aa: CASSHGQSSYNSPLHF
CDR3nt: TGTGCCAGCAGCCACGGACAGAGCTCCTATAATTCACCCCTCCACTTT
d_gene: .
v_gene: TRBV5-6
abundance: .
j_gene: TRBJ1-6

CDR3aa: CASRKRGGTDTQYF
CDR3nt: TGTGCCAGCAGGAAGCGGGGGGGCACAGATACGCAGTATTTT
d_gene: TRBD2
v_gene: TRBV7-2
abundance: few
j_gene: TRBJ2-3

CDR3aa: CASSSTGLAGGQRSEQFF
CDR3nt: TGTGCCAGCAGCTCAACGGGACTAGCGGGGGGCCAACGCTCTGAGCAGTTCTTC
d_gene: TRBD2
v_gene: TRBV11-3
abundance: .
j_gene: TRBJ2-1

CDR3aa: CASSFSPQYF
CDR3nt: TGTGCCAGCAGTTTCTCTCCGCAGTATTTT
d_gene: .
v_gene: TRBV28
abundance: .
j_gene: TRBJ2-3

CDR3aa: CAHQGAGANVLTF
CDR3nt: TGTGCGCATCAGGGGGCTGGGGCCAACGTCCTGACTTTC
d_gene: TRBD1
v_gene: TRBV7-9
abundance: .
j_gene: TRBJ2-6

CDR3aa: CASSLKDTGALTQYF
CDR3nt: TGTGCCAGCAGTTTAAAGGACACAGGAGCCTTGACGCAGTATTTT
d_gene: .
v_gene: TRBV27
abundance: once
j_gene: TRBJ2-3

CDR3aa: CASSRKPGQGARETQYF
CDR3nt: TGCGCCAGCAGCCGGAAACCGGGACAGGGGGCACGCGAGACCCAGTACTTC
d_gene: TRBD1
v_gene: TRBV4-3
abundance: .
j_gene: TRBJ2-5

CDR3aa: CASSYGGRARGQFF
CDR3nt: TGTGCCAGCAGTTACGGCGGGAGGGCCCGGGGGCAGTTCTTC
d_gene: TRBD2
v_gene: TRBV28
abundance: once
j_gene: TRBJ2-1

CDR3aa: CASSFTSGGDVEQFF
CDR3nt: TGTGCCAGCAGCTTTACTAGCGGGGGGGATGTTGAGCAGTTCTTC
d_gene: TRBD2
v_gene: TRBV11-2
abundance: .
j_gene: TRBJ2-1

CDR3aa: CASSPGQGVGQPQHF
CDR3nt: TGCGCCAGCAGCCCGGGACAGGGAGTAGGACAGCCCCAGCATTTT
d_gene: TRBD1
v_gene: TRBV4-3
abundance: .
j_gene: TRBJ1-5

CDR3aa: CASSLVGPPEKLFF
CDR3nt: TGTGCCAGCAGCCTGGTGGGCCCCCCGGAAAAACTGTTTTTT
d_gene: .
v_gene: TRBV7-2
abundance: .
j_gene: TRBJ1-4